The T cell receptor (beta chain) under discussion was sequenced for a study of response to subunit inactivated influenza vaccine. Comment on this clonotype: Its antigen is unknown. The junction differs from germline at one of its ends, possibly a read error.

Study-wide results and limits: That few new T cells are recruited by each seasonal influenza vaccination was the authors' suggestion.

TCRdb ran MiXCR on the RT-PCR reads and lists one entry per CDR3 protein. The sample holds about 700,000 distinct CDR3 sequences; 14% are singletons and the top ten take approximately 6.5%. CDR3 size: 14 residues. Germline V gene data show CDR1 as DFQATT and CDR2 as SNEGSKA (reference sequence). The material sequenced was PBMCs from blood, taken 14 days before vaccination. V and J are TRBV20-1 and TRBJ2-7; D may be TRBD1 or TRBD2 (5 bases each). This receptor was identified in a man aged 50 or older who received an inactivated influenza vaccine. CDR3 DNA sequence: TGCAGTGCTAGCCGCCGTGGATCGGGGCCCCCGGGCACGTTC. Its protein is CSASRRGSGPPGTF.